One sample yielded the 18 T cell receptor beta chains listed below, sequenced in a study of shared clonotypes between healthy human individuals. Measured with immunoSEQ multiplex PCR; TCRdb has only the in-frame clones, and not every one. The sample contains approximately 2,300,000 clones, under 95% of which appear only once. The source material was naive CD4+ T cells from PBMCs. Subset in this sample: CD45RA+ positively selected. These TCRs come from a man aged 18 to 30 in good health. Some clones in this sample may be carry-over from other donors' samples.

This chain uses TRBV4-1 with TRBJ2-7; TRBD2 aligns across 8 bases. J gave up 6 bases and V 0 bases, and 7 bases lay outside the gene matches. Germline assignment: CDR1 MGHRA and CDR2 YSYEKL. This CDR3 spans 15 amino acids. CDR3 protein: CASSQDRAGAREQYF. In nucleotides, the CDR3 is TGCGCCAGCAGCCAAGATCGAGCGGGAGCGCGCGAGCAGTACTTC.

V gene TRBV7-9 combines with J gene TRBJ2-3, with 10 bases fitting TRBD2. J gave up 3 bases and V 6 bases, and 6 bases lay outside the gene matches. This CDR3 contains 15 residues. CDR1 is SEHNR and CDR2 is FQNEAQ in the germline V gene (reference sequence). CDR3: CASRIGAGGTDTQYF. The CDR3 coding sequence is TGTGCCAGCAGAATCGGAGCGGGAGGGACAGATACGCAGTATTTT.

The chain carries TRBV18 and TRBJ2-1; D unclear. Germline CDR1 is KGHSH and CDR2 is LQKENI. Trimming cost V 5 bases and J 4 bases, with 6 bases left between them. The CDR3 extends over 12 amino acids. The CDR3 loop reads CASSTQYNEQFF. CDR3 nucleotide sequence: TGTGCCAGCTCAACACAATACAATGAGCAGTTCTTC.

CDR3 sequence reads: CASREGGYNEQFF. CDR3 sequence (DNA): TGTGCCAGCAGGGAAGGAGGGTACAATGAGCAGTTCTTC. The chain recombines TRBV27 with TRBJ2-1; the D gene is possibly TRBD2 (6 bases). V lost 6 bases and J lost 4, with 10 bases in between. In germline, CDR1 is MNHEY, CDR2 SMNVEV (reference sequence). The CDR3 is made up of 13 amino acids.

CDR3 DNA: TGTGCCAGCCATCATCAGGGGGCTAGGGGCTACACCTTC. The encoded protein is CASHHQGARGYTF. The genes are TRBV6-1 and TRBJ1-2, with 8 bases fitting TRBD1. Germline V gene sequence: CDR1 MNHNS, CDR2 SASEGT. The CDR3 covers 13 residues. V lost 8 bases to trimming and J lost 8 bases; unmatched junction nucleotides: 10.

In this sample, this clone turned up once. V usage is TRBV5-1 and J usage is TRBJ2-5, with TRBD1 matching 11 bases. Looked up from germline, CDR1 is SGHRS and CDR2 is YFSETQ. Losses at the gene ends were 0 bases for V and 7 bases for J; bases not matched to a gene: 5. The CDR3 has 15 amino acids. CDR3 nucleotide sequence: TGCGCCAGCAGCTTGGACGCCGGGACAGGGGGGACCCAGTACTTC. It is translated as CASSLDAGTGGTQYF.

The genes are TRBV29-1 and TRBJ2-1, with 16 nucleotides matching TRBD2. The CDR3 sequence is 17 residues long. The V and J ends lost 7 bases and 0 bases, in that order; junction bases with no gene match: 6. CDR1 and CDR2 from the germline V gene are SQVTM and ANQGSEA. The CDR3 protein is CSAAGLAGGTSYNEQFF. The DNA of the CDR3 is TGCAGCGCCGCGGGACTAGCGGGAGGGACCTCCTACAATGAGCAGTTCTTC.

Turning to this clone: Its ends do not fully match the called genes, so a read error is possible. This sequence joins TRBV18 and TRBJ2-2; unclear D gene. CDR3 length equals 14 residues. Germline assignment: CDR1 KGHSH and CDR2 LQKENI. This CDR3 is CASLPKSRTGELFF. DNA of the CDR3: TGTGCCAGCTTACCAAAATCCCGCACCGGGGAGCTGTTTTTT.

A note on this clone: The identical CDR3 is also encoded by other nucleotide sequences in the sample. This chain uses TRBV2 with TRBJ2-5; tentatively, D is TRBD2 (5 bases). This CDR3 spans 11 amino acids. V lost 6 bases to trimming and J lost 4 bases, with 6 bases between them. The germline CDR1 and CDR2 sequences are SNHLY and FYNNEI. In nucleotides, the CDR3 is TGTGCCAGCAGACGGGGAGAGACCCAGTACTTC. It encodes CASRRGETQYF.

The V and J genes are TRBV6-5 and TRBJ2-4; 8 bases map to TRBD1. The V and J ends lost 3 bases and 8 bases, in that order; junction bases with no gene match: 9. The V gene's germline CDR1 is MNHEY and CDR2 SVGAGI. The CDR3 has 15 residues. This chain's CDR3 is CASSYLQGGLDIQYF. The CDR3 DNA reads TGTGCCAGCAGTTATTTACAGGGGGGCTTGGACATTCAGTACTTC.

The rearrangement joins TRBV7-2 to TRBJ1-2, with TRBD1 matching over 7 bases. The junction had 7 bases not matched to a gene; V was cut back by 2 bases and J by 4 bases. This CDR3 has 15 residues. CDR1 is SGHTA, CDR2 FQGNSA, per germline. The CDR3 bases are TGTGCCAGCAGCTTACGCCCGGGACAGTCCTATGGCTACACCTTC. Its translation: CASSLRPGQSYGYTF.

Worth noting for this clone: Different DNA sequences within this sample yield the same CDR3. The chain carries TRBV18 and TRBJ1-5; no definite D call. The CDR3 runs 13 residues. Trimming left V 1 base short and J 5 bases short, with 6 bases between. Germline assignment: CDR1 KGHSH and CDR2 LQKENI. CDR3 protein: CASSPLQDQPQHF. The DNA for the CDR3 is TGTGCCAGCTCACCACTCCAAGATCAGCCCCAGCATTTT.

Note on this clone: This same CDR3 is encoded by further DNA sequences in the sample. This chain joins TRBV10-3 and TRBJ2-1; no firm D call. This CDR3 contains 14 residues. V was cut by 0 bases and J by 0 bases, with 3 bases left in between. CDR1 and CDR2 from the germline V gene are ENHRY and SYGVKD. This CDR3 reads CAISESSSYNEQFF. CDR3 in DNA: TGTGCCATCAGTGAGTCAAGCTCCTACAATGAGCAGTTCTTC.

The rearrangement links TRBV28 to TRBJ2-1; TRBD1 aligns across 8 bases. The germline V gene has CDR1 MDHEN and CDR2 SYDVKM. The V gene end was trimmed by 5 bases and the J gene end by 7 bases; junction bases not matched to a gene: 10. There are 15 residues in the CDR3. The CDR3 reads CASSPRGRGLNEQFF. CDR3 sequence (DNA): TGTGCCAGCAGTCCTCGGGGCAGGGGGCTTAATGAGCAGTTCTTC.

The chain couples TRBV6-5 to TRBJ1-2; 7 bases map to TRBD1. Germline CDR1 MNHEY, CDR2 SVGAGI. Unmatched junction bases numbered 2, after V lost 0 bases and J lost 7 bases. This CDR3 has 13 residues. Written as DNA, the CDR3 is TGTGCCAGCAGTTACTCGTCAGGGGGTGGCTACACCTTC. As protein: CASSYSSGGGYTF.

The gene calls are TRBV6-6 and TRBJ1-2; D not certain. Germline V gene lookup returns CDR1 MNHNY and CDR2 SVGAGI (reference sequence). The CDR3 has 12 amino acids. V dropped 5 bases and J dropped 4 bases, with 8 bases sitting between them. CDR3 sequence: CASSTASYGYTF. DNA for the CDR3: TGTGCCAGCAGTACAGCAAGCTATGGCTACACCTTC.

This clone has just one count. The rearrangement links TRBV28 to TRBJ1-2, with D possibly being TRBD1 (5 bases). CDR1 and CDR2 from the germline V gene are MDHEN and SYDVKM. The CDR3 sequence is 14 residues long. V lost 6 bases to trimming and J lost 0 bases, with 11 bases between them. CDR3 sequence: CASRPGGSNYGYTF. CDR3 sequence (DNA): TGTGCCAGCAGACCGGGGGGTTCTAACTATGGCTACACCTTC.

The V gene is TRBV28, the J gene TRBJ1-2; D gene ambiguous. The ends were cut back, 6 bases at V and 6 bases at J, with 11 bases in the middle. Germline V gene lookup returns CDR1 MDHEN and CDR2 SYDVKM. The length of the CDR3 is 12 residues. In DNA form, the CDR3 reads TGTGCCAGCAGACCCCAGGTTGATGGCTACACCTTC. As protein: CASRPQVDGYTF.